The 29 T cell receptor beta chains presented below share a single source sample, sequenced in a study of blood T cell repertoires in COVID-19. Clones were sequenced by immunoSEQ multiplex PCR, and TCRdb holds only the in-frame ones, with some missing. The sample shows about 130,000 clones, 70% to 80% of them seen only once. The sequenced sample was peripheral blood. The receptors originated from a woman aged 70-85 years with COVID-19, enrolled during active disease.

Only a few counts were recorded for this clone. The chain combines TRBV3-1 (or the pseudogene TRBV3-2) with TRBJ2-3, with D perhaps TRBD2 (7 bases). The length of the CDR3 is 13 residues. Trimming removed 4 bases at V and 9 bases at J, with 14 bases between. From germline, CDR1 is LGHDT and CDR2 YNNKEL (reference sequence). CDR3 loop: CASSRGGPGTQYF. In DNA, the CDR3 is TGTGCCAGCAGCCGGGGGGGGCCCGGGACGCAGTATTTT.

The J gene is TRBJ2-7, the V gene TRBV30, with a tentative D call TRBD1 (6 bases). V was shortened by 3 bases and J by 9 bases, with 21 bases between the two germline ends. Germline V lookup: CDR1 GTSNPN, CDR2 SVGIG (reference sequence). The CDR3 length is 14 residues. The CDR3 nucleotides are TGTGCCTGGAGAGCTTCAGGTGGGGGCGCACTGCAGTACTTC. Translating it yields CAWRASGGGALQYF.

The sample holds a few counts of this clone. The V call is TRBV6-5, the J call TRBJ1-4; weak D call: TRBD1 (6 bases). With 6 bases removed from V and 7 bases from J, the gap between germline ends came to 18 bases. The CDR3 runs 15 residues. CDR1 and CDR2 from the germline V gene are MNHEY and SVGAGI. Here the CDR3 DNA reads TGTGCCAGCAGCCGCGAGGGGGGGCGGGGTGAAAAACTGTTTTTT. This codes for CASSREGGRGEKLFF.

CDR3 sequence (DNA): TGTGCCAGCAGTGAGGACAGGGGGCAATCGGAAAAACTGTTTTTT. It encodes CASSEDRGQSEKLFF. This chain links TRBV2 with TRBJ1-4; TRBD1 matches at 11 bases. Germline V gene data show CDR1 as SNHLY and CDR2 as FYNNEI. CDR3 length equals 15 residues. Germline trimming cut 3 bases from V and 8 bases from J; bases unmatched to any gene: 5.

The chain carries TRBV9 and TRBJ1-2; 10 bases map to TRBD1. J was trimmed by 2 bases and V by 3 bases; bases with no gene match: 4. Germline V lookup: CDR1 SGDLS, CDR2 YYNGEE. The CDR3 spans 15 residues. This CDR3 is CASSGPGQGNYGYTF. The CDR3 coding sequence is TGTGCCAGCAGCGGCCCGGGACAGGGGAACTATGGCTACACCTTC.

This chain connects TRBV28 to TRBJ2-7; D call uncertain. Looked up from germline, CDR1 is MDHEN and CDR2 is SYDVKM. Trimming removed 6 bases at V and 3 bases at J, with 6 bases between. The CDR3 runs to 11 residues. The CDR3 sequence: CASSLNYEQYF. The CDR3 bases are TGTGCCAGCAGCCTTAACTACGAGCAGTACTTC.

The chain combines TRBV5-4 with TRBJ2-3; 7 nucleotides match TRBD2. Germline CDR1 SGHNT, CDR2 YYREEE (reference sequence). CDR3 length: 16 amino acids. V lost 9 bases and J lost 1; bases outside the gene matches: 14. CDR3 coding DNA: TGTGCCACCCACCGTGCGGGCGGGGGTGGCACAGATACGCAGTATTTT. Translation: CATHRAGGGGTDTQYF. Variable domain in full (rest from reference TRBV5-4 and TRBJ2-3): ETGVTQSPTHLIKTRGQQVTLRCSSQSGHNTVSWYQQALGQGPQFIFQYYREEENGRGNFPPRFSGLQFPNYSSELNVNALELDDSALYLCATHRAGGGGTDTQYFGPGTRLTVL.

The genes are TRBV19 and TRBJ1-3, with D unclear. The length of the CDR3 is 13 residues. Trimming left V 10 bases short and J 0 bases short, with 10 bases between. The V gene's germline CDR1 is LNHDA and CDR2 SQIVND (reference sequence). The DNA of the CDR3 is TGTGCCACCACCCCGGTCTCTGGAAACACCATATATTTT. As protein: CATTPVSGNTIYF.

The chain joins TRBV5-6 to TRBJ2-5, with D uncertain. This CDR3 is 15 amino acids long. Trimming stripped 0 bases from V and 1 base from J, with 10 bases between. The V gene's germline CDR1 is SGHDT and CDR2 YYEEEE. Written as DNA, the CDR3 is TGTGCCAGCAGCTTGGTCTGGCAGGTCCAAGAGACCCAGTACTTC. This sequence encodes CASSLVWQVQETQYF.

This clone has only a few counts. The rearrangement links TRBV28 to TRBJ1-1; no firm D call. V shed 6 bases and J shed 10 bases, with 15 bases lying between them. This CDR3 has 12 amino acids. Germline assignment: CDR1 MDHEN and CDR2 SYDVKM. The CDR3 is CASSLVGVGAFF. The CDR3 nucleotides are TGTGCCAGCAGCCTGGTCGGGGTGGGAGCTTTCTTT.

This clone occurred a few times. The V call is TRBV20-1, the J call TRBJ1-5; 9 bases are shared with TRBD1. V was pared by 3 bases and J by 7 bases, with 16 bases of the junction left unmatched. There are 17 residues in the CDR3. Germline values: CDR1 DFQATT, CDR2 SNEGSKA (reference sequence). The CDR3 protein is CSASGFAGQGMGQPQHF. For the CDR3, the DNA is TGCAGTGCTAGTGGGTTCGCGGGACAGGGTATGGGGCAGCCCCAGCATTTT.

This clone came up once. For the CDR3, the DNA is TGTGCCAGCAGCCTTCAGGGTACTGAAGCTTTCTTT. The encoded protein is CASSLQGTEAFF. V gene TRBV28 combines with J gene TRBJ1-1; the D gene is possibly TRBD1 (5 bases). Deletions cut 6 bases from V and 5 bases from J, with 10 bases between. Germline CDR1 reads MDHEN; CDR2 reads SYDVKM. The CDR3 spans 12 residues. Using reference TRBV28 and TRBJ1-1 for the parts outside the CDR3, the full variable domain is DVKVTQSSRYLVKRTGEKVFLECVQDMDHENMFWYRQDPGLGLRLIYFSYDVKMKEKGDIPEGYSVSREKKERFSLILESASTNQTSMYLCASSLQGTEAFFGQGTRLTVV.

The CDR3 region is CASSYGTPGETQYF. CDR3 coding DNA: TGTGCCAGCAGTTATGGGACTCCCGGAGAGACCCAGTACTTC. V usage is TRBV6-5 and J usage is TRBJ2-5; the D gene is possibly TRBD2 (6 bases). CDR3 length: 14 residues. Trimming left V 3 bases short and J 4 bases short, with 12 bases between. Germline V gives CDR1 MNHEY, CDR2 SVGAGI.

CDR3 DNA: TGTGCCAGCTCGTATGAGAGCACGAACACTGAAGCTTTCTTT. This encodes CASSYESTNTEAFF. This chain uses TRBV6-5 with TRBJ1-1; D ambiguous. Germline CDR1 reads MNHEY; CDR2 reads SVGAGI. Trimming stripped 8 bases from V and 1 base from J, with 14 bases between. The CDR3 is 14 residues long.

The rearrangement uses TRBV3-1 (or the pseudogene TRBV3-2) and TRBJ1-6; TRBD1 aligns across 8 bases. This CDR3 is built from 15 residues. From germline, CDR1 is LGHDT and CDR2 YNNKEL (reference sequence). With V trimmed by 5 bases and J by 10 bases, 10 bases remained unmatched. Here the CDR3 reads CASSSWTGQWSPLHF. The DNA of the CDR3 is TGTGCCAGCAGCTCCTGGACAGGGCAATGGTCACCCCTCCACTTT.

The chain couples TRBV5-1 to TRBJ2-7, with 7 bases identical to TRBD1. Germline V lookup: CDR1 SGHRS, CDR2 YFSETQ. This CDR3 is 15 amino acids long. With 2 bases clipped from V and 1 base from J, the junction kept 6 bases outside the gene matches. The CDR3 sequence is CASSFTGVGSYEQYF. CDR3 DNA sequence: TGCGCCAGCAGCTTCACAGGGGTAGGATCCTACGAGCAGTACTTC.

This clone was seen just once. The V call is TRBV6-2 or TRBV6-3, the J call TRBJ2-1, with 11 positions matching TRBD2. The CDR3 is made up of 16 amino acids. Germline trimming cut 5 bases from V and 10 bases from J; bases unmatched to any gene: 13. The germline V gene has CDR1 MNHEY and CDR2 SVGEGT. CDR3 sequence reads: CASSPRLAGTPGEQFF. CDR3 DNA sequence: TGTGCCAGCAGTCCCAGACTAGCGGGGACGCCTGGGGAGCAGTTCTTC.

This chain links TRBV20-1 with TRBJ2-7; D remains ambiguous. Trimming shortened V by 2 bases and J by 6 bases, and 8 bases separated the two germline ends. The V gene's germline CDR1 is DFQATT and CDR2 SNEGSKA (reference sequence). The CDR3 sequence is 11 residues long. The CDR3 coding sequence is TGCAGTGCTAGATCAGTGCCCGAGCAGTACTTC. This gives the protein CSARSVPEQYF.

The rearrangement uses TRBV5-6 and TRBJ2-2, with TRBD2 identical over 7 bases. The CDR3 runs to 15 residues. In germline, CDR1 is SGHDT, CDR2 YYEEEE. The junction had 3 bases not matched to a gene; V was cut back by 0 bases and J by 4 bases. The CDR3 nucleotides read TGTGCCAGCAGCTTGGCCACGGGGGGCACCGGGGAGCTGTTTTTT. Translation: CASSLATGGTGELFF.

CDR3 loop: CASSFSPGESDYGYTF. The CDR3 DNA sequence: TGTGCCAGCAGCTTTTCGCCTGGGGAGTCTGACTATGGCTACACCTTC. The genes are TRBV5-5 and TRBJ1-2, with D hard to call. Germline CDR1 and CDR2: SGHKS and YYEKEE (reference sequence). This CDR3 contains 16 residues. The germline V and J ends were trimmed by 2 bases and 3 bases, with 17 bases remaining between them.

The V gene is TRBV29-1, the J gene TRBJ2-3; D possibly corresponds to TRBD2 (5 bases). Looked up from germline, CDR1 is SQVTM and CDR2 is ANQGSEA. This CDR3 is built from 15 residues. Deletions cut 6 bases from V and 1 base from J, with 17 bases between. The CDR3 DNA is TGCAGCGTCCACGAGGGCGGGTCGGGCACAGATACGCAGTATTTT. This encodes CSVHEGGSGTDTQYF.

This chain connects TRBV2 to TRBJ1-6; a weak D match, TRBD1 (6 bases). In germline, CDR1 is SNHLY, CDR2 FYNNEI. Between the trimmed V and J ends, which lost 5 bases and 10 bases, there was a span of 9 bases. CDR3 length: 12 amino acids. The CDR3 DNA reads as TGTGCCAGCAGTTCAGGGGACTCACCCCTCCACTTT. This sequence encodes CASSSGDSPLHF.

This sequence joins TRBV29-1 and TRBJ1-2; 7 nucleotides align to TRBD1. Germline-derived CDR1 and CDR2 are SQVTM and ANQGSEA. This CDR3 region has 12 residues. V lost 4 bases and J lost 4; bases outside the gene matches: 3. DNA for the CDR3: TGCAGCGTTGGGGGACAGCCCTATGGCTACACCTTC. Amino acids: CSVGGQPYGYTF.

CDR3 residues: CASSPGAGGAGELFF. As DNA, the CDR3 is TGCGCCAGCAGCCCGGGAGCGGGGGGAGCCGGGGAGCTGTTTTTT. V and J are TRBV5-1 and TRBJ2-2, with 9 bases matching TRBD2. The CDR3 is made up of 15 amino acids. V was pared by 4 bases and J by 6 bases, with 7 bases of the junction left unmatched. CDR1 and CDR2 from the germline V gene are SGHRS and YFSETQ.

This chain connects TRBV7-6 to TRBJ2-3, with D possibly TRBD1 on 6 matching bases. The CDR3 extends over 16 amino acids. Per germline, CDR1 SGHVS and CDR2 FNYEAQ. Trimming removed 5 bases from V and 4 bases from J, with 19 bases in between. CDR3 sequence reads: CASSPRGGGGADTQYF. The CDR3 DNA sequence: TGTGCCAGCAGCCCCCGGGGCGGTGGGGGCGCAGATACGCAGTATTTT. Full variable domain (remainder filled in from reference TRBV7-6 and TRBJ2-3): GAGVSQSPRYKVTKRGQDVALRCDPISGHVSLYWYRQALGQGPEFLTYFNYEAQQDKSGLPNDRFSAERPEGSISTLTIQRTEQRDSAMYRCASSPRGGGGADTQYFGPGTRLTVL.

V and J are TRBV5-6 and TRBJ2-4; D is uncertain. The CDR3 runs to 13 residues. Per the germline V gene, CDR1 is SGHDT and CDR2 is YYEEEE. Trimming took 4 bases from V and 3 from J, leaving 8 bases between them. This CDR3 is CASSPRIKNIQYF. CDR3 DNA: TGTGCCAGCAGCCCCCGTATCAAAAACATTCAGTACTTC.

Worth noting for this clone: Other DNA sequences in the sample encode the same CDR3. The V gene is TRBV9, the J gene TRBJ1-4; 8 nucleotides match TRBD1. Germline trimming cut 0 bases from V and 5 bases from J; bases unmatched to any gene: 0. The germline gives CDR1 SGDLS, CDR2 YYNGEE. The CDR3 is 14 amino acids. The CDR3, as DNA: TGTGCCAGCAGCGTAGGGACAGGGAATGAAAAACTGTTTTTT. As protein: CASSVGTGNEKLFF.

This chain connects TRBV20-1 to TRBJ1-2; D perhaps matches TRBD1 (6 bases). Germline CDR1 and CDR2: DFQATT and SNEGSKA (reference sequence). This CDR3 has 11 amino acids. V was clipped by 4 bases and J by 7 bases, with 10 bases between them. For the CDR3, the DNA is TGCAGTGCTACCCACAGGGTTGGCTACACCTTC. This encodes CSATHRVGYTF.

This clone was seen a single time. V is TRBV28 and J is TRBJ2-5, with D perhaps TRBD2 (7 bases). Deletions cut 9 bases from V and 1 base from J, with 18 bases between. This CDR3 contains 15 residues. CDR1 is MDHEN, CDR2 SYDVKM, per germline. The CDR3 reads CASRGTGGLQETQYF. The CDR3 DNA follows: TGTGCCAGTCGTGGGACCGGGGGGCTCCAAGAGACCCAGTACTTC.